These 13 T cell receptor beta chains originate from one sample sequenced in a study of T cell clonality in common variable immunodeficiency. Sequencing used immunoSEQ multiplex PCR; TCRdb keeps in-frame clones, though not all of them. There are tens of thousands of clones in the sample, none observed a single time. The sequenced material came from peripheral blood mononuclear cells. Receptors were obtained from a person between 18 and 70 years old in good health.

As regards this clone: At one boundary the junction diverges from the germline segment, which might be a read error. The read terminates 3 residues ahead of where the CDR3 ends, so the germline J gene completes it. The V call is TRBV6-1, the J call TRBJ1-5; D is possibly TRBD1 (5 bases). Germline V gene lookup returns CDR1 MNHNS and CDR2 SASEGT. The CDR3 length is 15 residues. The CDR3 sequence is CASSEGGVSSQPQHF. The CDR3 bases that were read are TGTGCCAGCAGTGAGGGGGGGGTTAGCAGTCAGCCC.

This clone was found many times. Sequencing ends 3 residues short of the CDR3 end; the germline J gene provides the rest. This chain links TRBV2 with TRBJ2-2; D gene uncertain. Germline V gene data show CDR1 as SNHLY and CDR2 as FYNNEI. Trimming took off 3 bases at V and 4 bases at J, with 9 bases between the two ends. This CDR3 is built from 14 residues. The covered CDR3 bases are TGTGCCAGCAGTGATGCGAGAATCACCGGGGAG. Protein product: CASSDARITGE. The full CDR3 sequence reads CASSDARITGELFF.

This clone was seen many times. The read terminates 3 residues ahead of where the CDR3 ends, so the germline J gene completes it. The V call is TRBV28, the J call TRBJ1-5; D may be TRBD1 (5 bases). This CDR3 comprises 12 residues. Trimming pared 8 bases from V and 9 bases from J, leaving 14 bases between. Germline CDR1 reads MDHEN; CDR2 reads SYDVKM. The CDR3 DNA, read in part, is TGTGCCAGCGGCAGACTTAGGGGGCCC. It yields the protein CASGRLRGP. The whole CDR3 sequence reads CASGRLRGPQHF.

This clone showed up many times. Read sequence stops 3 residues before the CDR3 end, and the germline J gene provides the missing end. The chain uses TRBV5-1 and TRBJ2-5; maybe TRBD1 (6 bases). V dropped 6 bases and J dropped 0 bases, with 12 bases sitting between them. Germline V gene lookup returns CDR1 SGHRS and CDR2 YFSETQ. This CDR3 comprises 14 residues. The CDR3 sequence is CASTLGGNQETQYF. The sequenced CDR3 bases are TGCGCCAGCACCTTAGGGGGAAACCAAGAGACC.

This clone was counted ten times or more. Read sequence stops 3 residues before the CDR3 end, and the germline J gene provides the missing end. The chain links TRBV29-1 to TRBJ2-7; weak D call: TRBD1 (6 bases). Germline CDR1 SQVTM, CDR2 ANQGSEA. The CDR3 sequence is 12 residues long. V was pared by 5 bases and J by 3 bases, with 11 bases between. The CDR3 loop reads CSVNTGSYEQYF. CDR3 bases read: TGCAGCGTTAACACAGGGAGCTACGAG.

This clone came up many times. The read ends 3 residues shy of where the CDR3 ends; the end is completed using the germline J gene. The chain is built from TRBV19 and TRBJ1-2, with D possibly TRBD1 on 6 matching bases. The V and J ends lost 3 bases and 6 bases respectively, with 14 bases between them. Germline V gene sequence: CDR1 LNHDA, CDR2 SQIVND (reference sequence). The CDR3 spans 14 residues. The CDR3 reads CASSITTGGDGYTF. The sequenced part of the CDR3 DNA is TGTGCCAGTAGTATCACGACAGGCGGAGATGGC.

This clone has a count of ten or more. The read ends 3 residues shy of where the CDR3 ends; the end is completed using the germline J gene. The chain links TRBV19 to TRBJ2-1; 7 bases map to TRBD1. With 5 bases clipped from V and 4 bases from J, the junction kept 5 bases outside the gene matches. The CDR3 is 14 residues long. Germline V gene sequence: CDR1 LNHDA, CDR2 SQIVND (reference sequence). The sequenced part of the CDR3 DNA is TGTGCCAGTAGTTCAACACAGGGGTACAATGAG. Residues: CASSSTQGYNE. The entire CDR3 reads CASSSTQGYNEQFF.

This clone was seen at least ten times. The sequence runs out 3 residues before the end of the CDR3; the remainder is reconstructed from the germline J gene. The genes are TRBV19 and TRBJ2-7; 7 nucleotides match TRBD1. The CDR3 runs to 14 residues. Germline V lookup: CDR1 LNHDA, CDR2 SQIVND (reference sequence). V lost 6 bases, J lost 4 bases, and 9 bases stayed unmatched. The CDR3 is CASSFGRGPYEQYF. The DNA read from the CDR3 is TGTGCCAGTAGCTTCGGTAGGGGGCCATACGAG.

In its sample, this clone was seen many times. The read stops 3 residues short of the end of the CDR3; the missing end is completed from the germline J gene. The chain uses TRBV5-1 and TRBJ1-2; 8 positions match TRBD1. Germline CDR1 is SGHRS and CDR2 is YFSETQ. V lost 4 bases to trimming and J lost 1 base; unmatched junction nucleotides: 6. There are 15 residues in the CDR3. The CDR3 here is CASSTLRGHNYGYTF. CDR3 DNA, as far as it was read: TGCGCCAGCAGCACCCTCAGGGGGCATAACTATGGC.

This clone was seen at least ten times. The CDR3 end is not reached by the read, which stops 3 residues before it; the germline J gene fills it in. The chain joins TRBV18 to TRBJ2-6, with D possibly matching TRBD2 (5 bases). CDR3 size: 17 residues. V gave up 3 bases and J gave up 0 bases, with 12 bases separating them. Germline CDR1 and CDR2: KGHSH and LQKENI. The CDR3 bases that were read are TGTGCCAGCTCACCCTACGAGGGCCACTCTGGGGCCAACGTC. It codes for CASSPYEGHSGANV. From start to end, the CDR3 is CASSPYEGHSGANVLTF.

This clone was picked up many times. The read comes to an end 3 residues before the CDR3 does, leaving the germline J gene to fill in the end. This chain uses TRBV19 with TRBJ2-7; TRBD1 matches at 11 bases. After removal of 1 base from V and 6 bases from J, the junction contained 2 bases not matched to a gene. The CDR3 spans 14 residues. Germline V gene sequence: CDR1 LNHDA, CDR2 SQIVND (reference sequence). The CDR3 protein is CASSIAGTGGEQYF. The CDR3 DNA, read in part, is TGTGCCAGTAGTATAGCAGGGACAGGGGGCGAG.

At least ten counts were recorded for this clone. The CDR3 is cut off 3 residues early in the read; its end comes from the germline J gene. The rearrangement joins TRBV7-9 to TRBJ2-1; a possible D gene is TRBD2 (5 bases). CDR1 is SEHNR, CDR2 FQNEAQ, per germline (reference sequence). V was trimmed by 1 base and J by 7 bases, leaving 8 bases between them. The CDR3 spans 13 residues. The sequenced CDR3 bases are TGTGCCAGCAGCTTAGGCGGGCGAAATGAG. This codes for CASSLGGRNE. The complete CDR3 sequence is CASSLGGRNEQFF. Full variable domain (outside the CDR3, taken from reference TRBV7-9 and TRBJ2-1): DTGVSQNPRHKITKRGQNVTFRCDPISEHNRLYWYRQTLGQGPEFLTYFQNEAQLEKSRLLSDRFSAERPKGSFSTLEIQRTEQGDSAMYLCASSLGGRNEQFFGPGTRLTVL.

This clone showed up many times. The read falls 3 residues short of the CDR3 end, and the missing part is taken from the germline J gene. This chain links TRBV5-1 with TRBJ2-5, with 7 positions matching TRBD1. This CDR3 is built from 16 residues. Germline CDR1 is SGHRS and CDR2 is YFSETQ. J lost 2 bases, V lost 0 bases, and 7 bases had no gene match. CDR3 amino acids: CASSLGPTGKQETQYF. CDR3 DNA, as far as it was read: TGCGCCAGCAGCTTGGGCCCGACAGGGAAACAAGAGACC.